This T cell receptor (beta chain) was recovered during a study of blood T cell repertoires in COVID-19. About the study: Spain, Italy and the United States supplied samples that represented acute and convalescent COVID-19. Sample material is recorded as cDNA or gDNA derived from T cells, B-cell-depleted T cells, or PBMCs.

Germline V gene data show CDR1 as SGHVS and CDR2 as FQNEAQ. This CDR3 has 17 residues. The V end was cut by 2 bases, the J end by 0 bases, with 17 bases between. Original analysis: Reference gene primer amplification gave estimated nucleated cell counts. The protocol was immunoSEQ multiplex PCR, while the TCRdb copy is restricted to in-frame clones and leaves out a portion. V, J and clone size derive from that table, while D and trimming were established from the DNA sequence. The sample includes fewer than 120,000 clones, approximately 79% of them seen just once. This chain joins TRBV7-8 and TRBJ2-7; tentative D call: TRBD2 (5 bases). The clonotype comes from a woman over 75 with active or convalescent COVID-19. The sample consisted of peripheral blood. The CDR3 DNA sequence: TGTGCCAGCAGCTTATTAGGGCGGGCGTCGAGCTCCTACGAGCAGTACTTC. It yields the protein CASSLLGRASSSYEQYF.